These 15 T cell receptor beta chains were sequenced from one sample in a study of cytomegalovirus exposure and HLA in healthy donors. The PCR had 60 Vbeta and 13 Jbeta primers. Clones were sequenced by immunoSEQ multiplex PCR, and TCRdb holds only the in-frame ones, with some missing. The sample has around 190,000 clones; over 75% are singletons. Sequenced material: PBMCs. These receptors originate from a woman in her 30s in good health and CMV-seronegative.

The V and J genes are TRBV11-2 and TRBJ2-3; D unresolved. Trimming pared 2 bases from V and 0 bases from J, leaving 3 bases between. The V gene's germline CDR1 is SGHAT and CDR2 FQNNGV. There are 13 residues in the CDR3. The CDR3 sequence is CASSLTSTDTQYF. Written as DNA, the CDR3 is TGTGCCAGCAGCTTAACTAGCACAGATACGCAGTATTTT.

This clone has a handful of counts. The chain couples TRBV7-8 to TRBJ2-2; possibly TRBD2 for D (5 bases). This CDR3 is 13 amino acids long. Per germline, CDR1 SGHVS and CDR2 FQNEAQ. With 5 bases removed from V and 7 bases from J, the gap between germline ends came to 11 bases. In DNA, the CDR3 is TGTGCCAGCAGCCCCCGCGAGGGCGGGGAGCTGTTTTTT. It is translated as CASSPREGGELFF.

The V and J genes are TRBV11-3 and TRBJ1-1, with no clear D. Germline V gene sequence: CDR1 SGHNT, CDR2 YENEEA. The CDR3 is 13 amino acids. V was shortened by 1 base and J by 1 base, with 4 bases between the two germline ends. The CDR3 loop reads CASSLVENTEAFF. As DNA, the CDR3 is TGTGCCAGCAGCTTAGTAGAGAACACTGAAGCTTTCTTT.

V and J are TRBV7-8 and TRBJ2-3, with TRBD2 identical over 10 bases. V gave up 5 bases and J gave up 5 bases; unmatched junction bases: 7. There are 15 residues in the CDR3. Germline loops: CDR1 SGHVS, CDR2 FQNEAQ. CDR3 bases: TGTGCCAGCAGCCCCATTAGCGGGAGGTTAGATACGCAGTATTTT. Protein sequence: CASSPISGRLDTQYF.

The chain combines TRBV29-1 with TRBJ2-3, with 16 bases aligning to TRBD2. V was pared by 3 bases and J by 4 bases, with 10 bases of the junction left unmatched. This CDR3 has 18 amino acids. The germline gives CDR1 SQVTM, CDR2 ANQGSEA. The CDR3 reads CSVDGGTSGGAASDTQYF. The CDR3 DNA is TGCAGCGTTGATGGAGGGACTAGCGGGGGGGCCGCCTCAGATACGCAGTATTTT.

This clone was counted between two and nine times. The chain carries TRBV5-6 and TRBJ1-4, with D unresolved. Germline CDR1 SGHDT, CDR2 YYEEEE. V was pared by 0 bases and J by 5 bases, with 11 bases between. The CDR3 contains 15 residues. CDR3 sequence reads: CASSLVPDSNEKLFF. Here the CDR3 DNA reads TGTGCCAGCAGCTTGGTGCCAGATTCAAATGAAAAACTGTTTTTT.

The sample holds a few counts of this clone. The gene calls are TRBV29-1 and TRBJ1-1; D might be TRBD1 (6 bases). V was pared by 7 bases and J by 1 base, with 13 bases between. This CDR3 is 13 amino acids long. The V gene's germline CDR1 is SQVTM and CDR2 ANQGSEA. Written as DNA, the CDR3 is TGCAGCGCAGACAGGCCCACGAACACTGAAGCTTTCTTT. This translates into CSADRPTNTEAFF.

The CDR3 reads CASSTRLAGVSDTQYF. The CDR3 DNA is TGTGCCAGCAGCACAAGACTAGCGGGGGTGTCAGATACGCAGTATTTT. This chain links TRBV7-9 with TRBJ2-3, with TRBD2 matching over 12 bases. Per the germline V gene, CDR1 is SEHNR and CDR2 is FQNEAQ (reference sequence). V trimming: 5 bases; J trimming: 4 bases; junction bases outside the gene matches: 7. The CDR3 spans 16 residues.

The chain carries TRBV11-1 and TRBJ1-2; 7 bases fit TRBD1. CDR1 is SGHAT and CDR2 is FQDESV in the germline V gene (reference sequence). V was clipped by 5 bases and J by 4 bases; unmatched bases: 7. This CDR3 contains 14 residues. In DNA form, the CDR3 reads TGTGCCAGCAGCACGGCGGGACAGCTCTATGGCTACACCTTC. Its protein product is CASSTAGQLYGYTF. Filled out from reference TRBV11-1 and TRBJ1-2, the complete variable domain reads EAEVAQSPRYKITEKSQAVAFWCDPISGHATLYWYRQILGQGPELLVQFQDESVVDDSQLPKDRFSAERLKGVDSTLKIQPAELGDSAMYLCASSTAGQLYGYTFGSGTRLTVV.

The chain has TRBV5-5 and TRBJ1-2, with 7 bases fitting TRBD1. J was trimmed by 6 bases and V by 2 bases; bases with no gene match: 7. Germline V CDR1 and CDR2: SGHKS, YYEKEE (reference sequence). This CDR3 is 14 amino acids long. CDR3 region: CASSLGGGTNGYTF. For the CDR3, the DNA is TGTGCCAGCAGCTTAGGGGGCGGGACGAATGGCTACACCTTC.

This clone was detected a few times. The chain uses TRBV27 and TRBJ1-1; no firm D call. The germline CDR1 and CDR2 sequences are MNHEY and SMNVEV (reference sequence). Trimming stripped 1 base from V and 4 bases from J, with 10 bases between. The CDR3 extends over 14 amino acids. CDR3 region: CASSLWARSTEAFF. DNA for the CDR3: TGTGCCAGCAGTTTATGGGCCAGGTCCACTGAAGCTTTCTTT.

This clone was detected only once. The chain links TRBV27 to TRBJ2-7; TRBD2 is a possible D gene (5 bases). CDR3 length equals 11 residues. Germline V gives CDR1 MNHEY, CDR2 SMNVEV (reference sequence). Here the CDR3 reads CVTGWSYEQYF. The CDR3 DNA sequence: TGTGTCACGGGATGGTCCTACGAGCAGTACTTC.

This chain connects TRBV6-1 to TRBJ2-1, with TRBD2 identical over 7 bases. The V gene end was trimmed by 4 bases and the J gene end by 2 bases; junction bases not matched to a gene: 14. The germline V gene has CDR1 MNHNS and CDR2 SASEGT. The CDR3 has 18 amino acids. The CDR3 DNA is TGTGCCAGCAGTGTATACTCCGGGACTAACGATCCCTACAATGAGCAGTTCTTC. This sequence encodes CASSVYSGTNDPYNEQFF.

In its sample, this clone was seen many times. The chain links TRBV5-5 to TRBJ2-7; 10 bases fit TRBD1. In germline, CDR1 is SGHKS, CDR2 YYEKEE (reference sequence). The junction had 12 bases not matched to a gene; V was cut back by 5 bases and J by 4 bases. The CDR3 spans 16 residues. The CDR3 region has the DNA TGTGCCAGCAGGACGGACAGGGGGGCGAGATGGTACGAGCAGTACTTC. Translating it yields CASRTDRGARWYEQYF.

The chain has TRBV5-1 and TRBJ1-1; TRBD1 matches at 8 bases. The CDR3 contains 18 residues. V was clipped by 0 bases and J by 1 base; unmatched bases: 11. The germline gives CDR1 SGHRS, CDR2 YFSETQ. CDR3 residues: CASSLGTGRLKGNTEAFF. Here the CDR3 DNA reads TGCGCCAGCAGCTTGGGGACAGGGAGGCTAAAAGGGAACACTGAAGCTTTCTTT.